This entry describes one T cell receptor (beta chain). What it binds is unknown. This entry belongs to a study of vaccination and CD4 T cells after COVID-19. Overall study findings and caveats: Convalescent patients had 304 of 307 vaccine-specific clones showing spike mono-reactivity.

CDR1 is MNHEY, CDR2 SVGEGT, per germline. The trim removed 7 bases at V and 6 bases at J, leaving 11 bases unmatched. CDR3 length equals 14 residues. US Alpha, Beta and Delta variants postdated the positive PCR dates, which ran from March to December 2020. Using its own MiXCR run on the PCR reads, TCRdb lists one record per CDR3 protein. The data contain just over 20,000 distinct CDR3 sequences, about three fifths of them singletons. Material: CD4+ T cells from blood, obtained before SARS-CoV-2 vaccination. This TCR was sampled from a human donor who had recovered from COVID-19. The chain recombines TRBV6-2 or TRBV6-3 with TRBJ1-1; 7 positions agree with TRBD1. In nucleotides, the CDR3 is TGTGCCAGCACCTCAAGGGACAGTGGGGCTGAAGCTTTCTTT. This translates into CASTSRDSGAEAFF.